The 24 T cell receptor beta chains listed next were all sequenced from one sample in a study of CD8+ T cells in alopecia areata. RNA extraction was followed by reverse transcription into cDNA, which acted as the sequencing template. TCRdb's copy holds only in-frame clones and misses some; the assay was immunoSEQ multiplex PCR. The sample records around 150,000 clones, 55% to 65% being singletons. Source material: CD4+ T cells sorted from blood. The receptor set was obtained from a human donor in good health.

This clone has a handful of counts. The rearrangement joins TRBV4-1 to TRBJ2-2; TRBD1 matches at 10 bases. The CDR3 extends over 16 amino acids. Looked up from germline, CDR1 is MGHRA and CDR2 is YSYEKL. V dropped 4 bases and J dropped 4; count of bases not matched to a gene: 6. The CDR3 spells CASSRPDRGATGELFF. DNA for the CDR3: TGCGCCAGCAGCCGCCCGGACAGGGGGGCCACCGGGGAGCTGTTTTTT.

The chain joins TRBV30 to TRBJ2-7; D remains unclear. Per germline, CDR1 GTSNPN and CDR2 SVGIG (reference sequence). Trimming cost V 2 bases and J 10 bases, with 15 bases left between them. The length of the CDR3 is 12 residues. The CDR3 reads CAWSMGPGYQYF. CDR3 nucleotides: TGTGCCTGGAGTATGGGCCCAGGTTACCAGTACTTC.

The rearrangement links TRBV11-2 to TRBJ1-1, with no clear D. The CDR3 contains 13 residues. CDR1 is SGHAT, CDR2 FQNNGV, per germline. Trimming stripped 5 bases from V and 6 bases from J, with 13 bases between. For the CDR3, the DNA is TGTGCCAGCAGCCCCTCGCTAGGCGCTGAAGCTTTCTTT. The encoded protein is CASSPSLGAEAFF.

This clone appeared a few times. The DNA for the CDR3 is TGTGCCAGCAGTCTCTCCCAGCCGGGTGAGCAGTACTTC. Translating it yields CASSLSQPGEQYF. The rearrangement joins TRBV28 to TRBJ2-7; the D is unclear. Trimming cost V 5 bases and J 7 bases, with 15 bases left between them. CDR1 MDHEN and CDR2 SYDVKM come from the germline V gene. The CDR3 length is 13 residues.

The chain recombines TRBV30 with TRBJ1-1, with D unresolved. The CDR3 totals 13 residues. CDR1 is GTSNPN, CDR2 SVGIG, per germline (reference sequence). The V end lost 4 bases, the J end lost 4 bases, and 13 bases lay between the germline ends. CDR3 loop: CAWNPPLVTEAFF. The CDR3 DNA reads as TGTGCCTGGAATCCACCCTTGGTCACTGAAGCTTTCTTT. The entire variable domain, with the rest obtained from reference TRBV30 and TRBJ1-1, is as follows: SQTIHQWPATLVQPVGSPLSLECTVEGTSNPNLYWYRQAAGRGLQLLFYSVGIGQISSEVPQNLSASRPQDRQFILSSKKLLLSDSGFYLCAWNPPLVTEAFFGQGTRLTVV.

V gene TRBV9 combines with J gene TRBJ2-5, with D unclear. This CDR3 has 13 residues. Germline V gene data show CDR1 as SGDLS and CDR2 as YYNGEE. Trimming left V 2 bases short and J 5 bases short, with 10 bases between. In DNA form, the CDR3 reads TGTGCCAGCAGCGTCCACGTATGGGAGACCCAGTACTTC. This codes for CASSVHVWETQYF.

V usage is TRBV28 and J usage is TRBJ1-2; D unresolved. Germline V gene lookup returns CDR1 MDHEN and CDR2 SYDVKM. The CDR3 has 13 residues. Trimming shortened V by 2 bases and J by 7 bases, and 11 bases separated the two germline ends. Here the CDR3 DNA reads TGTGCCAGCAGTTTAGAGTGGGCGGGTGGCTACACCTTC. It yields the protein CASSLEWAGGYTF.

The chain employs TRBV7-7 and TRBJ2-7, with D uncertain. The CDR3 consists of 13 residues. Germline CDR1 SSHAT, CDR2 FNYEAQ (reference sequence). V was clipped by 3 bases and J by 3 bases, with 9 bases between them. Here the CDR3 reads CASSLSPNYEQYF. The CDR3 nucleotides are TGTGCCAGCAGCTTGTCGCCTAACTACGAGCAGTACTTC. Full variable domain (outside the CDR3, taken from reference TRBV7-7 and TRBJ2-7): GAGVSQSPRYKVTKRGQDVTLRCDPISSHATLYWYQQALGQGPEFLTYFNYEAQPDKSGLPSDRFSAERPEGSISTLTIQRTEQRDSAMYRCASSLSPNYEQYFGPGTRLTVT.

Only a few counts were recorded for this clone. The chain has TRBV29-1 and TRBJ2-1; D could derive from TRBD1 or TRBD2 (7 bases each). V lost 4 bases, J lost 6 bases, and 16 bases lay in between. CDR1 is SQVTM and CDR2 is ANQGSEA in the germline V gene. This CDR3 contains 14 residues. This CDR3 is CSVGEGALGNEQFF. For the CDR3, the DNA is TGCAGCGTTGGGGAGGGGGCCCTCGGCAATGAGCAGTTCTTC.

This clone was seen a few times. V usage is TRBV29-1 and J usage is TRBJ2-2; 8 bases match TRBD2. Looked up from germline, CDR1 is SQVTM and CDR2 is ANQGSEA. The trim removed 5 bases at V and 0 bases at J, leaving 5 bases unmatched. CDR3 size: 15 residues. The CDR3 here is CSVQAGGANTGELFF. As DNA, the CDR3 is TGCAGCGTTCAGGCGGGAGGAGCGAACACCGGGGAGCTGTTTTTT.

The chain is built from TRBV30 and TRBJ1-3; D is unresolved. Germline V gives CDR1 GTSNPN, CDR2 SVGIG (reference sequence). The CDR3 spans 16 residues. V shed 1 base and J shed 4 bases, with 17 bases lying between them. CDR3 in amino acids: CAWSGAGATWGNTIYF. The DNA for the CDR3 is TGTGCCTGGAGTGGGGCGGGCGCAACGTGGGGAAACACCATATATTTT.

The chain carries TRBV5-5 and TRBJ1-5; D gene ambiguous. Germline CDR1 reads SGHKS; CDR2 reads YYEKEE (reference sequence). Trimming stripped 2 bases from V and 5 bases from J, with 11 bases between. The CDR3 has 14 residues. The CDR3 DNA sequence: TGTGCCAGCAGCTTTGAGCGGGGATATCAGCCCCAGCATTTT. Protein product: CASSFERGYQPQHF.

The rearrangement links TRBV5-1 to TRBJ2-1; 8 nucleotides agree with TRBD1. CDR3 length: 14 residues. V lost 4 bases, J lost 9 bases, and 9 bases stayed unmatched. Germline CDR1 and CDR2: SGHRS and YFSETQ. Here the CDR3 reads CASSRNGQGREQFF. The DNA for the CDR3 is TGCGCCAGCAGCCGCAACGGACAGGGCCGTGAGCAGTTCTTC. The whole variable domain, remainder taken from reference TRBV5-1 and TRBJ2-1, is KAGVTQTPRYLIKTRGQQVTLSCSPISGHRSVSWYQQTPGQGLQFLFEYFSETQRNKGNFPGRFSGRQFSNSRSEMNVSTLELGDSALYLCASSRNGQGREQFFGPGTRLTVL.

The chain links TRBV29-1 to TRBJ2-3; tentative D call: TRBD1 (6 bases). Trimming removed 7 bases at V and 5 bases at J, with 10 bases between. Germline V gene data show CDR1 as SQVTM and CDR2 as ANQGSEA. The CDR3 spans 11 residues. CDR3 protein: CSGGQLDTQYF. DNA for the CDR3: TGCAGCGGGGGGCAGTTAGATACGCAGTATTTT.

This clone was counted once. The rearrangement links TRBV30 to TRBJ2-2; D possibly uses TRBD1 or TRBD2 (5 bases each). V was pared by 3 bases and J by 6 bases, with 14 bases between. The CDR3 is 14 residues long. Germline loops: CDR1 GTSNPN, CDR2 SVGIG (reference sequence). The CDR3 bases are TGTGCCTGGAGCTGGTCCGGGACGGCCGGGGAGCTGTTTTTT. Its protein is CAWSWSGTAGELFF.

This clone appeared a few times. The rearrangement joins TRBV4-1 to TRBJ2-5; D remains ambiguous. The V end lost 1 base, the J end lost 8 bases, and 11 bases lay between the germline ends. The CDR3 contains 13 residues. The germline gives CDR1 MGHRA, CDR2 YSYEKL. CDR3 protein: CASSQVALETQYF. Here the CDR3 DNA reads TGCGCCAGCAGCCAAGTGGCCCTCGAAACCCAGTACTTC.

This chain joins TRBV5-1 and TRBJ1-2; 7 nucleotides align to TRBD1. The CDR3 sequence is 13 residues long. With 4 bases clipped from V and 3 bases from J, the junction kept 3 bases outside the gene matches. Germline values: CDR1 SGHRS, CDR2 YFSETQ. The CDR3: CASSHDRDYGYTF. The DNA for the CDR3 is TGCGCCAGCAGCCACGACAGGGACTATGGCTACACCTTC.

The rearrangement links TRBV28 to TRBJ2-1; TRBD1 agrees at 11 bases. From germline, CDR1 is MDHEN and CDR2 SYDVKM. V lost 4 bases to trimming and J lost 9 bases; unmatched junction nucleotides: 11. The CDR3 spans 16 residues. CDR3 sequence (DNA): TGTGCCAGCAGTTCTACGTGGGACAGGGGGAGTCCTGAGCAGTTCTTC. Its protein is CASSSTWDRGSPEQFF.

In the case of this clone: This CDR3 is also generated by other DNA sequences in the sample. The chain recombines TRBV29-1 with TRBJ2-5; no clear D gene. CDR1 is SQVTM, CDR2 ANQGSEA, per germline. Trimming removed 2 bases from V and 4 bases from J, with 5 bases in between. The CDR3 runs 11 residues. DNA for the CDR3: TGCAGCGTTGAACCCGGAGAGACCCAGTACTTC. Protein product: CSVEPGETQYF.

The V and J genes are TRBV4-1 and TRBJ2-7; the match to TRBD2 covers 9 bases. This CDR3 is built from 14 residues. V shed 4 bases and J 5 bases; nucleotides not matched to a gene: 6. The germline CDR1 and CDR2 sequences are MGHRA and YSYEKL. The DNA of the CDR3 is TGCGCCAGCAGCCTTTTAGCGGGAGTCCACGAGCAGTACTTC. It is translated as CASSLLAGVHEQYF.

Details on this clone: Mismatch with germline at one junction end may stem from a read error. This chain connects TRBV27 to TRBJ1-5; no definite D call. There are 15 residues in the CDR3. Germline V lookup: CDR1 MNHEY, CDR2 SMNVEV (reference sequence). CDR3 nucleotides: TGTGCCAGCAGTTTTGCAGAGAATAGCGATCAGCCCCAGCATTTT. Its protein is CASSFAENSDQPQHF.

V is TRBV29-1 and J is TRBJ2-4; D perhaps matches TRBD1 (5 bases). V lost 4 bases, J lost 6 bases, and 10 bases lay in between. The CDR3 contains 12 residues. Germline values: CDR1 SQVTM, CDR2 ANQGSEA. The CDR3 protein is CSVGATGNIQYF. The CDR3 DNA reads TGCAGCGTTGGGGCCACAGGAAACATTCAGTACTTC.

The genes are TRBV10-3 and TRBJ2-7; 7 nucleotides match TRBD1. With V trimmed by 5 bases and J by 5 bases, 6 bases remained unmatched. The germline V gene has CDR1 ENHRY and CDR2 SYGVKD. The CDR3 runs 13 residues. CDR3 DNA: TGTGCCATCAGTCTCGACAGGGTCGACGAGCAGTACTTC. Its translation is CAISLDRVDEQYF.

This clone has only a few counts. This rearrangement joins TRBV7-9 to TRBJ2-7, with TRBD1 matching 8 bases. The J segment lost 7 bases and the V segment lost 5 bases, leaving 10 bases of the junction unmatched. The CDR3 consists of 14 residues. The germline gives CDR1 SEHNR, CDR2 FQNEAQ (reference sequence). DNA of the CDR3: TGTGCCAGCAGCCTCGGACAGGGTTCTCAAGAGCAGTACTTC. As protein: CASSLGQGSQEQYF. The full variable domain, with the rest looked up from reference TRBV7-9 and TRBJ2-7, is DTGVSQNPRHKITKRGQNVTFRCDPISEHNRLYWYRQTLGQGPEFLTYFQNEAQLEKSRLLSDRFSAERPKGSFSTLEIQRTEQGDSAMYLCASSLGQGSQEQYFGPGTRLTVT.